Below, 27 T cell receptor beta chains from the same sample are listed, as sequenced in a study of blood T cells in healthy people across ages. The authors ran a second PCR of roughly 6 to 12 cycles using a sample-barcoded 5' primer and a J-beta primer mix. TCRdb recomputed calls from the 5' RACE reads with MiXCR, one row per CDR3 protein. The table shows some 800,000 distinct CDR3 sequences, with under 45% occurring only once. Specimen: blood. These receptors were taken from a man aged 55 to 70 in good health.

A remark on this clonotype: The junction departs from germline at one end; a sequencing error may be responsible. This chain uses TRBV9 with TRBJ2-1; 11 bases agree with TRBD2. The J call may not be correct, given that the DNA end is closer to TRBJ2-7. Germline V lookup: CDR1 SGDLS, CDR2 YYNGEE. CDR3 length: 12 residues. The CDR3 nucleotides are TGTGCCAGTAGCGGGGGGGGTAATGAGCAGTACTTC. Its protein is CASSGGGNEQYF.

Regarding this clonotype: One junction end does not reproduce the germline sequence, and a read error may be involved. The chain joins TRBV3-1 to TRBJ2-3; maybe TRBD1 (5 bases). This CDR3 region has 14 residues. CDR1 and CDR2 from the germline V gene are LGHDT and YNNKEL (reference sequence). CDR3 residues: CANSHKGISDTQYF. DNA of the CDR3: TGTGCCAACAGCCACAAGGGGATTTCAGATACGCAGTATTTT.

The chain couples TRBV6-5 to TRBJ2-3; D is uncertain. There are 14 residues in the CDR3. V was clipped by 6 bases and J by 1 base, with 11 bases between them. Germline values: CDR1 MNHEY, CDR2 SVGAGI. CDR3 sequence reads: CASRTDTRTDTQYF. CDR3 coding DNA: TGTGCCAGCAGGACCGACACCCGCACAGATACGCAGTATTTT.

CDR3: CASATGEPSLGYTF. In DNA form, the CDR3 reads TGTGCCAGCGCCACGGGGGAGCCCTCCCTTGGCTACACCTTC. The chain couples TRBV7-9 to TRBJ1-2, with a tentative D call TRBD1 (5 bases). Germline V CDR1 and CDR2: SEHNR, FQNEAQ (reference sequence). CDR3 length: 14 residues. Trimming removed 8 bases at V and 7 bases at J, with 20 bases between.

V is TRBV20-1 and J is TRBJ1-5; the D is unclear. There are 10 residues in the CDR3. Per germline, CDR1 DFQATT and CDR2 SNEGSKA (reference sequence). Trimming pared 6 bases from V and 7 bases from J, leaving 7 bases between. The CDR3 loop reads CSANGQPQHF. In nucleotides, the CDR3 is TGCAGTGCAAACGGCCAGCCCCAGCATTTT.

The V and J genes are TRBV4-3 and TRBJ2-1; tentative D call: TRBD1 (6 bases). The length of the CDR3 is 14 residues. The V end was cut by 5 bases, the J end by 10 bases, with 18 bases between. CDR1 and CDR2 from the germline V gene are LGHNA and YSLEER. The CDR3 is CASSTPAGAREQFF. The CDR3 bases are TGCGCCAGCAGCACCCCCGCAGGGGCTAGGGAGCAGTTCTTC.

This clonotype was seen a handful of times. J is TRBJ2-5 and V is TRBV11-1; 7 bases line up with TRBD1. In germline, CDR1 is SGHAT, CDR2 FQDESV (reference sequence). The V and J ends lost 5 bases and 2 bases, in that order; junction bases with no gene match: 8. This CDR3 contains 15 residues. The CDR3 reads CASSPGRGQQETQYF. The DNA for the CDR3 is TGTGCCAGCAGCCCAGGACGGGGACAGCAAGAGACCCAGTACTTC.

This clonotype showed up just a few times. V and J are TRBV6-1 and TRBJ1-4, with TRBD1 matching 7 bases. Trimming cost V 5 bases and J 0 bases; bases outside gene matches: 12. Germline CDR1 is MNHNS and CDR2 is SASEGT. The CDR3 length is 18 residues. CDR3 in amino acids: CASSKQGSGGSTNEKLFF. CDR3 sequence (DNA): TGTGCCAGCAGTAAACAGGGGTCTGGGGGATCAACTAATGAAAAACTGTTTTTT.

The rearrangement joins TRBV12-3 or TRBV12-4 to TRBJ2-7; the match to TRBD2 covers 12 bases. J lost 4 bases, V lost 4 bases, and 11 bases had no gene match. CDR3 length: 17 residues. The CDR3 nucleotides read TGTGCCAGCAGTTCCAGCCTGTCACTAGCGGGAGGATACGAGCAGTACTTC. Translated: CASSSSLSLAGGYEQYF.

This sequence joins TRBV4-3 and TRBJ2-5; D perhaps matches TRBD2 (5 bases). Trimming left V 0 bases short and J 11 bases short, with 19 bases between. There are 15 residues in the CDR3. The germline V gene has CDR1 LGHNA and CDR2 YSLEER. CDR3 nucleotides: TGCGCCAGCAGCCAAGAGGAGGCCCGAGGCAATGAGCAGTACTTC. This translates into CASSQEEARGNEQYF.

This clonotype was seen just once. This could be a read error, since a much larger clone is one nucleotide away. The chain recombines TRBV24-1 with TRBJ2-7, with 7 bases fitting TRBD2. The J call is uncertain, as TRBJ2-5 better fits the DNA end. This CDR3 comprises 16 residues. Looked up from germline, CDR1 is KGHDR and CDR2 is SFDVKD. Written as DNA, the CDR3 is TGTGCCACCAGTAATTTGAAGTTCGGGGGGTACGAGACCCAGTACTTC. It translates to CATSNLKFGGYETQYF.

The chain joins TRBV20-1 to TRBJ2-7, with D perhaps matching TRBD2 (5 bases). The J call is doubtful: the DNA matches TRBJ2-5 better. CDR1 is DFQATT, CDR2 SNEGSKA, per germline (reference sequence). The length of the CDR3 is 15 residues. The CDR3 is CSARGPGLLPWTQYF. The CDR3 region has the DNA TGCAGTGCTAGAGGCCCAGGACTCCTTCCGTGGACCCAGTACTTC.

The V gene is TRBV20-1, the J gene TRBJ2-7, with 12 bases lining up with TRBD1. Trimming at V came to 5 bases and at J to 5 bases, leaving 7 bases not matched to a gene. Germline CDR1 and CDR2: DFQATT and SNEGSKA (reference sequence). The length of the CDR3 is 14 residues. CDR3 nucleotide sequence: TGCAGTGCTGTTCCTTGGGACAGGGGGCACGAGCAGTACTTC. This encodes CSAVPWDRGHEQYF.

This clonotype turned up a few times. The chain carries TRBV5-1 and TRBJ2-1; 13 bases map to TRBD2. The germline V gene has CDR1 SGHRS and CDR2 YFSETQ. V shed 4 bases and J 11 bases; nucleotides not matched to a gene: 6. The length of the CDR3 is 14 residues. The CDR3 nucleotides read TGCGCCAGCAGCCATGGGACTAGCGGGAATAAGCAGTTCTTC. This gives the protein CASSHGTSGNKQFF.

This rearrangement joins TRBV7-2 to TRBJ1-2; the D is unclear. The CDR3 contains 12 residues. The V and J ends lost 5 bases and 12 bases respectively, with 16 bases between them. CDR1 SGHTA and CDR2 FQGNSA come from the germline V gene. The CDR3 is CASSEATNQHTF. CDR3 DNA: TGTGCCAGCAGCGAGGCTACCAACCAACACACCTTC.

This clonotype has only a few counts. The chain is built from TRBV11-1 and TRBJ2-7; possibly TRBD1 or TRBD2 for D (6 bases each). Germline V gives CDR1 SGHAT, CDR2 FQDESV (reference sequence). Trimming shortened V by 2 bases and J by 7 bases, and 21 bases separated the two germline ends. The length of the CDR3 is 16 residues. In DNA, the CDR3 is TGTGCCAGCAGCTTATTAGTACGGGGGCTAGACAATGAGCAGTACTTC. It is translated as CASSLLVRGLDNEQYF.

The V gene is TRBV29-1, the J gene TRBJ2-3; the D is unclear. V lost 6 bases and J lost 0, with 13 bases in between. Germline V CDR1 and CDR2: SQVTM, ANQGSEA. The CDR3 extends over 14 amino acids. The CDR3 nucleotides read TGCAGCGTCACCGCCGTCTCTAGCACAGATACGCAGTATTTT. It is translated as CSVTAVSSTDTQYF.

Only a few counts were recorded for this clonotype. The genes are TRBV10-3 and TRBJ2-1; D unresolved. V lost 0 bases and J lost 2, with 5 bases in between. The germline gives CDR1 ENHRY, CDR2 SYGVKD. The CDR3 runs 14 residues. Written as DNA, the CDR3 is TGTGCCATCAGTGAGTCTGCAGCCTACAATGAGCAGTTCTTC. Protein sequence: CAISESAAYNEQFF.

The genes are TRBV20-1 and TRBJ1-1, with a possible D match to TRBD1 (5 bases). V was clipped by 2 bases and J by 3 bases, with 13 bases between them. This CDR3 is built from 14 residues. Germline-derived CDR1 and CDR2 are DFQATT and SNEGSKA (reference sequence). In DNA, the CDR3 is TGCAGTGCTAGACGGGGACCGGGAGACACTGAAGCTTTCTTT. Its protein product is CSARRGPGDTEAFF.

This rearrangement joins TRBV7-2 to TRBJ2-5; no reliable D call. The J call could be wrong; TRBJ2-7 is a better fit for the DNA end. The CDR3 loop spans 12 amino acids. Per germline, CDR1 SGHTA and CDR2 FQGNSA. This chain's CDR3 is CASSPNHYEQYF. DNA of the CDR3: TGTGCCAGCAGCCCGAATCACTACGAGCAGTACTTC.

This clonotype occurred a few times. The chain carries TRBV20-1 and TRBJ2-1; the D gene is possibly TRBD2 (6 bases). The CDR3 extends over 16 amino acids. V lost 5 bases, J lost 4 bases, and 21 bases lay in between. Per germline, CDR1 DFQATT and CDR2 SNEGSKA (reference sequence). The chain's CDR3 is CSAQLRERGFYNEQFF. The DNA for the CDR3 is TGCAGTGCTCAACTCCGGGAGAGGGGTTTTTACAATGAGCAGTTCTTC.

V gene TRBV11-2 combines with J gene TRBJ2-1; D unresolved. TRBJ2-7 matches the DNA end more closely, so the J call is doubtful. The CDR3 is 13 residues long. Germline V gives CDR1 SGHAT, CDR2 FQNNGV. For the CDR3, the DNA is TGTGCCAGCAGCGGAGCCTTATACAATGAGCAGTACTTC. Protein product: CASSGALYNEQYF.

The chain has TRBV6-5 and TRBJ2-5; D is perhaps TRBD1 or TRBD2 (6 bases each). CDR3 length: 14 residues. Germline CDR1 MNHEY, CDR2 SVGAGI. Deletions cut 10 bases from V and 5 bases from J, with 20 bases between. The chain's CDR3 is CATIKGGPTETQYF. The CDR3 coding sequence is TGTGCCACCATCAAAGGGGGGCCTACGGAGACCCAGTACTTC.

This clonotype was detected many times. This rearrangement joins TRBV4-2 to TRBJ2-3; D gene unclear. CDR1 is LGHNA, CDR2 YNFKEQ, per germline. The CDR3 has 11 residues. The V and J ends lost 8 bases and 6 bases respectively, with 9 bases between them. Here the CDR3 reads CASQRADTQYF. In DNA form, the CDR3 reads TGTGCCAGCCAACGAGCGGATACGCAGTATTTT.

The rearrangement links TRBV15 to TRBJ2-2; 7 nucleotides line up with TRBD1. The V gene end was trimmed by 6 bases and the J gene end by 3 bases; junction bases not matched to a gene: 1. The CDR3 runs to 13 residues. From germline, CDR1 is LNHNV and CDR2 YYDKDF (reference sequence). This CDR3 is CATSTGDTGELFF. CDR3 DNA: TGTGCCACCAGTACAGGGGACACCGGGGAGCTGTTTTTT.

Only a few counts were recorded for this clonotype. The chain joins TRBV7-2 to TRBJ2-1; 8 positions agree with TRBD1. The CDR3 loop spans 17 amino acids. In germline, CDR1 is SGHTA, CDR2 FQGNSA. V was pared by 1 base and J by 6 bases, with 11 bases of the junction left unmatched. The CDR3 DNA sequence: TGTGCCAGCAGCTTAGTAGGGGGCGGGACAGGACGCAATGAGCAGTTCTTC. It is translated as CASSLVGGGTGRNEQFF.

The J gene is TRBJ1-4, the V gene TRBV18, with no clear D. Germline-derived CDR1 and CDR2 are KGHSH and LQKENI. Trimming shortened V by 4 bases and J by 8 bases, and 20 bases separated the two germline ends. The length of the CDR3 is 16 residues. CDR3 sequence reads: CASSLLDGALEEKLFF. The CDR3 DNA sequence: TGTGCCAGCTCACTCCTCGACGGCGCCTTAGAGGAAAAACTGTTTTTT.